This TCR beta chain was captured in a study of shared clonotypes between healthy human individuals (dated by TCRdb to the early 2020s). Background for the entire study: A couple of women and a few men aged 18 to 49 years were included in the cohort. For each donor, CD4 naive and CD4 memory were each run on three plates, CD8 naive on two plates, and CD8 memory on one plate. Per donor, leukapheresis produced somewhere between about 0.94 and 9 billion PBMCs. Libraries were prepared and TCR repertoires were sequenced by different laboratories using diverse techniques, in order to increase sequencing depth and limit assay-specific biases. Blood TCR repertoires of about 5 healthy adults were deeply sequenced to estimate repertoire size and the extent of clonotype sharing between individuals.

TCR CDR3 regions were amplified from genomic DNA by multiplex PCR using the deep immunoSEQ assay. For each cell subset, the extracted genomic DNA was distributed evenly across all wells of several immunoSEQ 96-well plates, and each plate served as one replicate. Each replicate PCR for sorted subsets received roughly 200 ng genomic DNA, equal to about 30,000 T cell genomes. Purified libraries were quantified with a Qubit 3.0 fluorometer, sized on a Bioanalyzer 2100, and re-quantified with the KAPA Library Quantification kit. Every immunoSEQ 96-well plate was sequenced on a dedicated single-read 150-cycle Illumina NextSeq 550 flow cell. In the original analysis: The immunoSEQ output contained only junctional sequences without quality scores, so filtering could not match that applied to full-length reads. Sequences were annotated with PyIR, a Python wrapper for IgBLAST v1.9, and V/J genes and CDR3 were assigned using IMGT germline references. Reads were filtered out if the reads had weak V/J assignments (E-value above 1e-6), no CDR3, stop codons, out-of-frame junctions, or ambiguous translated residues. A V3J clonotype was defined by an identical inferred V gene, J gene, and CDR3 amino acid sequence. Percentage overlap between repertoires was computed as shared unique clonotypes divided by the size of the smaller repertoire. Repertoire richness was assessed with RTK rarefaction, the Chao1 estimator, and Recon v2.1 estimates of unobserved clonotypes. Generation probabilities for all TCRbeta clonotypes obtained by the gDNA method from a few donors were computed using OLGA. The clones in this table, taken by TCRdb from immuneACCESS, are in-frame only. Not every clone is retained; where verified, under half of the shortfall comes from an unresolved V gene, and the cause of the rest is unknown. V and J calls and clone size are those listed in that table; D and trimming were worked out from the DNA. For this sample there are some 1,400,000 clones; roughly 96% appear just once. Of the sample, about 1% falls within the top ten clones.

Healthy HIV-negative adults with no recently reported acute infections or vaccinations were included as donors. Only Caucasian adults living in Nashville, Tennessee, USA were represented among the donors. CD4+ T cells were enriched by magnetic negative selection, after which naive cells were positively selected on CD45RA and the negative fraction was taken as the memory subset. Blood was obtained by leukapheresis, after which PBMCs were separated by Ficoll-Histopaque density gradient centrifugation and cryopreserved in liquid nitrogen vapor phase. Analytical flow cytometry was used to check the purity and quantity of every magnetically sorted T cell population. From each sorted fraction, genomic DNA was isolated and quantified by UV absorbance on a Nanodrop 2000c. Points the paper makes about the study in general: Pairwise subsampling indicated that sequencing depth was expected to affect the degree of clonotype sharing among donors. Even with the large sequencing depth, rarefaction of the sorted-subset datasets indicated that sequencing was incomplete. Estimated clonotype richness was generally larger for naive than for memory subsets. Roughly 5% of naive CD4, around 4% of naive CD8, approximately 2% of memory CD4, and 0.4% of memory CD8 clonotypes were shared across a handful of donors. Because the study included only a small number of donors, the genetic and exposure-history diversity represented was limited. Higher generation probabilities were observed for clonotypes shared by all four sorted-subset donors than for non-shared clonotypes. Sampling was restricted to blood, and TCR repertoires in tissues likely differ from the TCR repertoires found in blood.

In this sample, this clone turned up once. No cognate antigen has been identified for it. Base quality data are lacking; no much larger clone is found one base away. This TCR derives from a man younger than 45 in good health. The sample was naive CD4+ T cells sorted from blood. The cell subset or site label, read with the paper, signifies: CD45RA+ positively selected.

The DNA sequence is TGTGCCATCAGTGATCCCGGTCACCGACTGACCTACGAGCAGTACTTC. Its protein is CAISDPGHRLTYEQYF. The chain is encoded by TRBV10-3 joined to TRBJ2-7, with the identity of the D gene unclear. CDR1 and CDR2 were assigned from the germline V gene as ENHRY and SYGVKD. Trimming removed 3 bases from V and 2 bases from J, leaving 17 bases between the germline ends. Taken from cysteine to phenylalanine, the CDR3 has 16 residues. Solely the CDR3 DNA is kept, with 48 bases framed from the first base.